This T cell receptor beta chain comes out of a study of cytomegalovirus exposure and HLA in healthy donors. Whole-study results and caveats: Among CMV-associated TCR beta chains, most appeared HLA-restricted in a later analysis. A later analysis linked a missense DCLRE1C variant to TCR beta V- and J-gene trimming. The analysis excluded some indistinguishable V segments, including TRBV6-2 and TRBV6-3.

The CDR3 contains 15 residues. Germline V gene data show CDR1 as SGHTA and CDR2 as FQGNSA. Trimming cost V 5 bases and J 1 base; bases outside gene matches: 5. Worth noting for this clone: Its antigen is undetermined.

PCR employed 60 Vbeta and 13 Jbeta primers. TCRdb's table, derived via immunoSEQ multiplex PCR, lists solely in-frame clones and lacks some. The sample carries under 85,000 clones, about three quarters recorded once. The chain has TRBV7-2 and TRBJ2-7; the match to TRBD1 covers 10 bases. The TCR comes from a man aged 18 to 30 in good health and CMV-seronegative. Sequenced material: PBMCs. CDR3 loop: CASSPTGGESYEQYV. The CDR3 DNA reads TGTGCCAGCAGCCCGACAGGGGGCGAATCCTACGAGCAGTACGTC.